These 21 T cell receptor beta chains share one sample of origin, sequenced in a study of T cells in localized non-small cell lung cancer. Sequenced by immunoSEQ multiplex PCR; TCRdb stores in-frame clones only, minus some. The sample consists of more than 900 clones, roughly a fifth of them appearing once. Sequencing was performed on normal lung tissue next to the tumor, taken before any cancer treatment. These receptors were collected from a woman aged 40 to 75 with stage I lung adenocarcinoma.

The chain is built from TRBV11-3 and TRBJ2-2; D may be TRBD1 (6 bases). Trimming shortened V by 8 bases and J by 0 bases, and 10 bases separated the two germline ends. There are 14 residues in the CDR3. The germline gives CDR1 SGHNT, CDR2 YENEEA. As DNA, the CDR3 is TGTGCCAGCCGGGACACCGCGAACACCGGGGAGCTGTTTTTT. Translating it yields CASRDTANTGELFF. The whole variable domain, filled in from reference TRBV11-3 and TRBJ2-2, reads EAGVVQSPRYKIIEKKQPVAFWCNPISGHNTLYWYLQNLGQGPELLIRYENEEAVDDSQLPKDRFSAERLKGVDSTLKIQPAELGDSAVYLCASRDTANTGELFFGEGSRLTVL.

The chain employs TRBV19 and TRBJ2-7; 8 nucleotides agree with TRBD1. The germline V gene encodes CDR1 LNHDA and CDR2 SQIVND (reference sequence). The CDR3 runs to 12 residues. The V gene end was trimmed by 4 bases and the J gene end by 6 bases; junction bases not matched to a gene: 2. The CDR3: CASSTDRGEQYF. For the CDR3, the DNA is TGTGCCAGTAGTACCGACAGGGGCGAGCAGTACTTC. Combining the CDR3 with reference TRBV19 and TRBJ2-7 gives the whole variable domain DGGITQSPKYLFRKEGQNVTLSCEQNLNHDAMYWYRQDPGQGLRLIYYSQIVNDFQKGDIAEGYSVSREKKESFPLTVTSAQKNPTAFYLCASSTDRGEQYFGPGTRLTVT.

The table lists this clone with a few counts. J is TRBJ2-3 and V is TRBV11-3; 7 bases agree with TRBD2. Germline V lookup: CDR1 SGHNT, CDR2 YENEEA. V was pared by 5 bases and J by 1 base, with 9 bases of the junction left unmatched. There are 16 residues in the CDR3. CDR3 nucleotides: TGTGCCAGCAGCCTAATGGGGGGGTGGGGCACAGATACGCAGTATTTT. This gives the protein CASSLMGGWGTDTQYF.

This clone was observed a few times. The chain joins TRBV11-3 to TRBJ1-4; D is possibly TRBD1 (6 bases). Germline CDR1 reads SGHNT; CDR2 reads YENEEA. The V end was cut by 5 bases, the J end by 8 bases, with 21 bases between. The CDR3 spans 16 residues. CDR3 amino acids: CASSLGTAQGSEKLFF. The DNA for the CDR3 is TGTGCCAGCAGCCTTGGGACGGCCCAGGGGAGCGAAAAACTGTTTTTT.

The CDR3 DNA follows: TGTGCCAGCAGTTACTCCAGGCCTTCTAGCTGGGCCAACGTCCTGACTTTC. It yields the protein CASSYSRPSSWANVLTF. This chain links TRBV6-8 with TRBJ2-6; D is possibly TRBD2 (5 bases). V was trimmed by 0 bases and J by 5 bases, leaving 14 bases between them. CDR1 is MNHGY, CDR2 SAAAGT, per germline. The CDR3 has 17 amino acids.

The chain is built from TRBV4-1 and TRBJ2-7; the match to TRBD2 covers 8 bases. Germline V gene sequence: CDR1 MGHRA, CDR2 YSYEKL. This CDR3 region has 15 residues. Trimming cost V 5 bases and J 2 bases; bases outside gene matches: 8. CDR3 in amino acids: CASSFGRGETYEQYF. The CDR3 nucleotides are TGCGCCAGCAGCTTCGGGCGGGGGGAGACCTACGAGCAGTACTTC.

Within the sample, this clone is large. Here the CDR3 reads CASSSLGGHTEAFF. The CDR3 nucleotides are TGTGCCAGCAGCTCCCTCGGGGGTCACACTGAAGCTTTCTTT. The chain has TRBV6-8 and TRBJ1-1; tentative D call: TRBD1 (5 bases). Germline CDR1 reads MNHGY; CDR2 reads SAAAGT. V lost 6 bases to trimming and J lost 3 bases, with 14 bases between them. The CDR3 runs to 14 residues.

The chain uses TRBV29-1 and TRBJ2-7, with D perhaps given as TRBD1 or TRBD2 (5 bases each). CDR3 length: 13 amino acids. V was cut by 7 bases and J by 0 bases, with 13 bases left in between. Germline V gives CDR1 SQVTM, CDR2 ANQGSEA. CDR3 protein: CSAARGLSYEQYF. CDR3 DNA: TGCAGCGCCGCCCGGGGCCTCTCCTACGAGCAGTACTTC.

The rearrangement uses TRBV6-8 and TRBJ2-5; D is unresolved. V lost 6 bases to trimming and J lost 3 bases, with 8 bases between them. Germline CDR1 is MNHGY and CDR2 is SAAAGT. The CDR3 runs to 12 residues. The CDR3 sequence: CASRKPEETQYF. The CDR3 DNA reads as TGTGCCAGCAGGAAGCCTGAAGAGACCCAGTACTTC.

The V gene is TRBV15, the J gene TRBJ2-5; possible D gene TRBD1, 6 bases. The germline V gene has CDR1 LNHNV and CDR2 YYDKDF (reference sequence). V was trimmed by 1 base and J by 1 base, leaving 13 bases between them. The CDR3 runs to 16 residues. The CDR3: CATSRVPGHSQETQYF. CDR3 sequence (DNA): TGTGCCACCAGCAGAGTACCGGGACACAGCCAAGAGACCCAGTACTTC.

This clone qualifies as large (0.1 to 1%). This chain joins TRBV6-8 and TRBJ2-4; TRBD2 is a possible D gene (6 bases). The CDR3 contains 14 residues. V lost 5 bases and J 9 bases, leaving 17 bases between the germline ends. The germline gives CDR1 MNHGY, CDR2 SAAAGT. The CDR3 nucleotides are TGTGCCAGCAGTGGGGGGTCAGGGTTGGTCATTCAGTACTTC. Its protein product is CASSGGSGLVIQYF.

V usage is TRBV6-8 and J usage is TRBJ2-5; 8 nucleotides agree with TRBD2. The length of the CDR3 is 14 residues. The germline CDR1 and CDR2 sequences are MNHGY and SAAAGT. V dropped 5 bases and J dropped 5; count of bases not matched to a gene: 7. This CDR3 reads CASSGFRTSETQYF. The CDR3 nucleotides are TGTGCCAGCAGTGGATTCAGGACTAGCGAGACCCAGTACTTC.

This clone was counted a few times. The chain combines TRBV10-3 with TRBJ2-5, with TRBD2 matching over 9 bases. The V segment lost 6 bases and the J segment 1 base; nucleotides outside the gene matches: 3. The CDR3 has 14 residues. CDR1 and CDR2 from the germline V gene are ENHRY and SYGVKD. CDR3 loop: CAISAGGPQETQYF. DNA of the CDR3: TGTGCCATCAGCGCGGGGGGGCCCCAAGAGACCCAGTACTTC.

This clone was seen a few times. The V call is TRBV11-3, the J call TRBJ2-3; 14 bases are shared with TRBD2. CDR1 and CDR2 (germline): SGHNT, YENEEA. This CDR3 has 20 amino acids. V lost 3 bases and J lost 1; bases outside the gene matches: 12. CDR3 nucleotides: TGTGCCAGCAGCTTGTTATCGAGGACTAGCGGGAGGCTCCGCACAGATACGCAGTATTTT. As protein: CASSLLSRTSGRLRTDTQYF.

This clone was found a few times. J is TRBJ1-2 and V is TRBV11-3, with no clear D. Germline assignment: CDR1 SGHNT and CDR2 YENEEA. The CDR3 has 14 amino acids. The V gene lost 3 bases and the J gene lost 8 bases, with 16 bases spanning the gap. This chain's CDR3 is CASSLFEAGWGYTF. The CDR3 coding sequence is TGTGCCAGCAGCTTGTTCGAGGCGGGGTGGGGCTACACCTTC.

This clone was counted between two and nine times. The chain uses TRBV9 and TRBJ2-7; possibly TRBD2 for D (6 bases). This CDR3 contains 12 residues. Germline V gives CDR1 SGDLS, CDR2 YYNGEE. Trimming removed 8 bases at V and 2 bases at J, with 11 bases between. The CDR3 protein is CASGLSPYEQYF. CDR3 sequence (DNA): TGTGCCAGTGGACTATCCCCCTACGAGCAGTACTTC. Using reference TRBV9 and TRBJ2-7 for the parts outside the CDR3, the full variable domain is DSGVTQTPKHLITATGQRVTLRCSPRSGDLSVYWYQQSLDQGLQFLIQYYNGEERAKGNILERFSAQQFPDLHSELNLSSLELGDSALYFCASGLSPYEQYFGPGTRLTVT.

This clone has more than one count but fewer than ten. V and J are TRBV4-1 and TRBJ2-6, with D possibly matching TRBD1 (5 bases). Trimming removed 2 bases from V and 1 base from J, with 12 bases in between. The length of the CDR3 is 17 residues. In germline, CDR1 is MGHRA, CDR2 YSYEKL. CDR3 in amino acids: CASSQQGLRSGANVLTF. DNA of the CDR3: TGCGCCAGCAGCCAACAGGGTTTAAGATCTGGGGCCAACGTCCTGACTTTC.

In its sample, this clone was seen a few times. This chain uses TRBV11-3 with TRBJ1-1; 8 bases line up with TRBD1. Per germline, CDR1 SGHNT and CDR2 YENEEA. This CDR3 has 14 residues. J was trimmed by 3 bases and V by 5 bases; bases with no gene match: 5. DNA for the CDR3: TGTGCCAGCAGCCCGGGACAGGTAGACACTGAAGCTTTCTTT. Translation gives CASSPGQVDTEAFF.

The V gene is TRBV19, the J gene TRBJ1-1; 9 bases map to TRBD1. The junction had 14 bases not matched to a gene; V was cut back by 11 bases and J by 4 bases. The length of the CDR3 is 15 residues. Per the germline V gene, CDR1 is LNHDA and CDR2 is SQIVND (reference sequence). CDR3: CAAGQGLLGGTEAFF. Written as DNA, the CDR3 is TGTGCCGCGGGACAGGGCTTATTAGGAGGCACTGAAGCTTTCTTT.

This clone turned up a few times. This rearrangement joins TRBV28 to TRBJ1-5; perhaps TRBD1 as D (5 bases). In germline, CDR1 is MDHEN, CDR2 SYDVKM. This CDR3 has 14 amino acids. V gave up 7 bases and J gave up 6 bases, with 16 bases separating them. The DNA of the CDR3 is TGTGCCAGCACCTTACGGGGGTTGGGTCAGCCCCAGCATTTT. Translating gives CASTLRGLGQPQHF.

The CDR3 region is CASSERDGAYIQYF. The CDR3 nucleotides are TGTGCCAGCAGTGAGCGGGACGGAGCGTACATTCAGTACTTC. This chain connects TRBV25-1 to TRBJ2-4; a possible D gene is TRBD2 (6 bases). Per germline, CDR1 MGHDK and CDR2 SYGVNS. Trimming stripped 3 bases from V and 8 bases from J, with 14 bases between. CDR3 size: 14 residues.